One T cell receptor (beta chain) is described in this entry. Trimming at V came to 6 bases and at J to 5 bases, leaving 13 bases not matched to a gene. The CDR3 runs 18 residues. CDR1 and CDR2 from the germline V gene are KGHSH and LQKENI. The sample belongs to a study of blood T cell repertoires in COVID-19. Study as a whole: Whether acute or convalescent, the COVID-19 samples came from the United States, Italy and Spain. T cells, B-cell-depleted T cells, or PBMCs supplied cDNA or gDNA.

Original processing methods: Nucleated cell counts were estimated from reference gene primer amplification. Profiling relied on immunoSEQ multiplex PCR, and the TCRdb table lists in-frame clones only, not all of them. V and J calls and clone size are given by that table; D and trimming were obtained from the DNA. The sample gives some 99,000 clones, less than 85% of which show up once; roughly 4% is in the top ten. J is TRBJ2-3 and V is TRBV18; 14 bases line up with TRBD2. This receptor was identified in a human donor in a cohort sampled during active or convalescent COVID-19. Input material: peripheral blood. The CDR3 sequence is CASSQTPGLAGVVDTQYF. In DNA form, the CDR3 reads TGTGCCAGCTCCCAGACCCCGGGACTAGCGGGAGTGGTAGATACGCAGTATTTT.